The clone carrying this TCR beta chain was recorded a few times. The antigen is unknown. The time point was: cycle 4 day 1 (C4D1), after more than five weeks of nivolumab. Exposure to brentuximab vedotin varied, and each patient had relapsed following autologous stem cell transplantation. The source of the sample is a study of PD-1 blockade in classical Hodgkin lymphoma. Whole-study results and caveats: Similar baseline diversity was found in complete responders and newly diagnosed patients. When set against healthy donors, newly diagnosed patients were reported to show lower baseline TCR diversity.

Clones were read by immunoSEQ multiplex PCR, and TCRdb kept only the in-frame ones, dropping some. The table lists some 33,000 clones, approximately 70% of them singletons. Trimming cost V 6 bases and J 5 bases, with 5 bases left between them. CDR1 and CDR2 from the germline V gene are SNHLY and FYNNEI. This CDR3 contains 11 residues. Here the sequenced sample was peripheral blood mononuclear cells (PBMCs), taken before the fourth cycle of nivolumab. The clonotype was recovered from a human donor with classical Hodgkin lymphoma. The genes are TRBV2 and TRBJ2-1; D is undetermined. This CDR3 reads CASSYHNEQFF. The CDR3 nucleotides are TGTGCCAGCAGCTACCACAATGAGCAGTTCTTC.